The rows below give T cell receptor beta chains drawn from one sample of a study of shared clonotypes between healthy human individuals. The table came from immunoSEQ multiplex PCR; TCRdb's copy has only in-frame clones and leaves some out. Among around 1.9 million clones listed, just over 90% were seen once. The sequencing sample was made of naive CD8+ T cells from PBMCs. All receptors come from a man aged 18 to 29 in good health. Some clones in this sample may be carry-over from other donors' samples. The CDR3 runs from the conserved cysteine through the conserved F or W. Each record gives: J gene, D gene, V gene, clone size, CDR3 protein, CDR3 DNA. D genes are given only for firm matches. Size values are once, few and many counts, or a class for expanded clones, and some rows have none.

>TRBJ2-1|TRBD2|TRBV18|NA
CASSDLGEGRDNEQFF
TGTGCCAGCTCTGACTTGGGGGAGGGCCGTGACAATGAGCAGTTCTTC
>TRBJ2-3|NA|TRBV18|NA
CASSPDARYQIRDTQYF
TGTGCCAGCTCCCCGGACGCACGATACCAAATCAGAGATACGCAGTATTTT
>TRBJ2-2|TRBD2|TRBV11-2|NA
CASSRPTSGRGIGELFF
TGTGCCAGCAGCCGACCCACTAGCGGGAGGGGGATCGGGGAGCTGTTTTTT
>TRBJ2-7|NA|TRBV7-2|NA
CASSYTTYEQYF
TGTGCCAGCAGCTATACCACCTACGAGCAGTACTTC
>TRBJ2-7|NA|TRBV6-6|NA
CASSPGGEQYF
TGTGCCAGCAGTCCCGGAGGGGAGCAGTACTTC
>TRBJ1-2|NA|TRBV6-5|NA
CASLPLGNLLGYTF
TGTGCCAGCTTACCCCTCGGGAACCTTTTAGGCTACACCTTC
>TRBJ2-7|NA|TRBV19|NA
CASIGRGSYEQYF
TGTGCCAGTATAGGGAGGGGGAGCTACGAGCAGTACTTC
>TRBJ2-3|TRBD1|TRBV7-3|NA
CASSFGRGQTDTQYF
TGTGCCAGCAGCTTTGGCAGGGGGCAGACAGATACGCAGTATTTT
>TRBJ2-7|TRBD1|TRBV28|NA
CASSLPPGQTTEQYF
TGTGCCAGCAGTTTGCCCCCGGGACAGACGACCGAGCAGTACTTC
>TRBJ2-3|NA|TRBV25-1|NA
CASSDWLTDTQYF
TGTGCCAGCAGTGATTGGCTTACAGATACGCAGTATTTT
>TRBJ2-7|TRBD2|TRBV27|NA
CASSLRAGDPYEQYF
TGTGCCAGCAGTTTGCGAGCGGGAGACCCCTACGAGCAGTACTTC
>TRBJ2-2|NA|TRBV27|once
CASSLGGAVTGELFF
TGTGCCAGCAGTTTAGGTGGGGCCGTTACCGGGGAGCTGTTTTTT
>TRBJ2-7|TRBD1|TRBV9|NA
CASSVGQGISYEQYF
TGTGCCAGCAGCGTTGGACAGGGGATTTCCTACGAGCAGTACTTC